The 6 T cell receptor beta chains below were found in one sample sequenced in a study of blood T cell repertoires in COVID-19. The table came from immunoSEQ multiplex PCR; TCRdb's copy has only in-frame clones and leaves some out. This table has approximately 480,000 clones, 89% appearing once. The sample taken for sequencing was peripheral blood. The receptors originated from a man aged 18 to 35 with COVID-19, enrolled during active disease.

The chain is built from TRBV6-6 and TRBJ1-2; 8 nucleotides match TRBD1. The CDR3 consists of 18 residues. The J segment lost 2 bases and the V segment lost 5 bases, leaving 16 bases of the junction unmatched. Germline CDR1 MNHNY, CDR2 SVGAGI (reference sequence). CDR3 bases: TGTGCCAGCAGTCCCGACGGGACAGGATCACTGCGGAACTATGGCTACACCTTC. The encoded protein is CASSPDGTGSLRNYGYTF.

The rearrangement links TRBV5-1 to TRBJ2-5; 9 bases are shared with TRBD2. The CDR3 consists of 15 residues. CDR1 and CDR2 from the germline V gene are SGHRS and YFSETQ. The V and J ends lost 5 bases and 2 bases, in that order; junction bases with no gene match: 7. CDR3 sequence: CASRTRLAGQETQYF. CDR3 DNA sequence: TGCGCCAGCAGGACTCGGCTAGCGGGACAAGAGACCCAGTACTTC. The variable domain in full, with the rest retrieved from reference TRBV5-1 and TRBJ2-5, is KAGVTQTPRYLIKTRGQQVTLSCSPISGHRSVSWYQQTPGQGLQFLFEYFSETQRNKGNFPGRFSGRQFSNSRSEMNVSTLELGDSALYLCASRTRLAGQETQYFGPGTRLLVL.

The CDR3 DNA reads TGTGCCAGCAGCTTGAGTGTAACTAATACGCAGTATTTT. Translated: CASSLSVTNTQYF. The chain uses TRBV7-3 and TRBJ2-3; no clear D. V lost 3 bases and J lost 7, with 11 bases in between. This CDR3 has 13 amino acids. Germline CDR1 is SGHTA and CDR2 is FQGTGA. The full variable domain, rest sourced from reference TRBV7-3 and TRBJ2-3, is GAGVSQTPSNKVTEKGKYVELRCDPISGHTALYWYRQSLGQGPEFLIYFQGTGAADDSGLPNDRFFAVRPEGSVSTLKIQRTERGDSAVYLCASSLSVTNTQYFGPGTRLTVL.

CDR3 protein: CASSWTENQETQYF. The CDR3 region has the DNA TGTGCCAGCTCATGGACAGAGAACCAAGAGACCCAGTACTTC. The rearrangement joins TRBV18 to TRBJ2-5; tentatively, D is TRBD1 (6 bases). V lost 5 bases and J 0 bases, leaving 10 bases between the germline ends. This CDR3 comprises 14 residues. The germline V gene encodes CDR1 KGHSH and CDR2 LQKENI.

The CDR3 region has the DNA TGTGCCAGCAGTAGATGGACAGACCAAGAGACCCAGTACTTC. Translation gives CASSRWTDQETQYF. The rearrangement uses TRBV2 and TRBJ2-5, with D possibly being TRBD1 (6 bases). V gave up 5 bases and J gave up 0 bases, with 10 bases separating them. The CDR3 totals 14 residues. In germline, CDR1 is SNHLY, CDR2 FYNNEI.

This clone was observed a single time. The genes are TRBV6-1 and TRBJ2-5; D gene uncertain. V was clipped by 3 bases and J by 1 base, with 3 bases between them. Germline loops: CDR1 MNHNS, CDR2 SASEGT. The length of the CDR3 is 12 residues. CDR3 coding DNA: TGTGCCAGCAGTGACGTCCAAGAGACCCAGTACTTC. Protein sequence: CASSDVQETQYF.